Shown below are 25 T cell receptor beta chains from a single sample sequenced in a study of T cell repertoires in aging, cancer and after chemotherapy. Multiplex touch-down PCR with TRB-A/B primers amplified rearranged V-D-J TRB sequences. One entry per CDR3 protein, called by TCRdb with MiXCR from the multiplex PCR reads. The sample consists of 2,500 to 3,500 distinct CDR3 sequences, 28% of them appearing once. Peripheral blood genomic DNA, not sorted cells or RNA, was the template. Sequenced input: blood. Receptors were obtained from a human donor with a solid tumor.

The CDR3 bases are TGTGCCAGCAGGCCCGGGACAGGGACGCACGAGCAGTACTTC. Amino acids: CASRPGTGTHEQYF. This chain uses TRBV12-3 or TRBV12-4 with TRBJ2-7, with 9 nucleotides matching TRBD1. V was clipped by 6 bases and J by 5 bases; unmatched bases: 8. CDR3 length equals 14 residues.

The chain combines TRBV6-5 with TRBJ1-2, with TRBD1 matching over 8 bases. This CDR3 has 16 amino acids. Looked up from germline, CDR1 is MNHEY and CDR2 is SVGAGI. The V and J ends lost 7 bases and 3 bases, in that order; junction bases with no gene match: 13. The CDR3 coding sequence is TGTGCCAGCACCGCAAGGACAGGGTATGGGGACTATGGCTACACCTTC. Translating it yields CASTARTGYGDYGYTF.

V gene TRBV10-3 combines with J gene TRBJ2-2; unclear D gene. Germline-derived CDR1 and CDR2 are ENHRY and SYGVKD. The length of the CDR3 is 12 residues. The V and J ends lost 4 bases and 5 bases respectively, with 5 bases between them. The chain's CDR3 is CAISVGTGELFF. The DNA for the CDR3 is TGTGCCATCAGTGTGGGAACCGGGGAGCTGTTTTTT.

This clonotype was seen only a few times. The chain uses TRBV20-1 and TRBJ2-7, with D unclear. This CDR3 spans 14 amino acids. Trimming stripped 2 bases from V and 0 bases from J, with 11 bases between. CDR1 is DFQATT and CDR2 is SNEGSKA in the germline V gene (reference sequence). Written as DNA, the CDR3 is TGCAGTGCTAGAATGGCAGGAACCTCCTACGAGCAGTACTTC. Translated: CSARMAGTSYEQYF.

The rearrangement uses TRBV28 and TRBJ2-3, with D unresolved. V dropped 6 bases and J dropped 0 bases, with 7 bases sitting between them. Per germline, CDR1 MDHEN and CDR2 SYDVKM. This CDR3 has 13 residues. The CDR3 coding sequence is TGTGCCAGCAGCCGCTCTAGCACAGATACGCAGTATTTT. It codes for CASSRSSTDTQYF.

This clonotype is termed medium-sized. J is TRBJ2-2 and V is TRBV18; 8 nucleotides agree with TRBD2. The germline CDR1 and CDR2 sequences are KGHSH and LQKENI. The CDR3 covers 15 residues. Losses at the gene ends were 2 bases for V and 1 base for J; bases not matched to a gene: 0. Here the CDR3 DNA reads TGTGCCAGCTCACCAAGCGGGGGGAACACCGGGGAGCTGTTTTTT. It yields the protein CASSPSGGNTGELFF.

The chain combines TRBV29-1 with TRBJ2-7; 11 positions match TRBD2. In germline, CDR1 is SQVTM, CDR2 ANQGSEA. V lost 4 bases and J lost 2; bases outside the gene matches: 7. This CDR3 is built from 15 residues. The CDR3 sequence: CSVVPSGRRAYEQYF. As DNA, the CDR3 is TGCAGCGTTGTTCCTAGCGGGAGGAGGGCCTACGAGCAGTACTTC.

The chain uses TRBV7-2 and TRBJ2-5; no definite D call. Trimming pared 1 base from V and 1 base from J, leaving 10 bases between. Germline V CDR1 and CDR2: SGHTA, FQGNSA. The CDR3 is made up of 15 amino acids. CDR3 region: CASSLVGNFQETQYF. The CDR3 DNA reads TGTGCCAGCAGCTTAGTCGGCAACTTCCAAGAGACCCAGTACTTC. Full variable domain (remainder filled in from reference TRBV7-2 and TRBJ2-5): GAGVSQSPSNKVTEKGKDVELRCDPISGHTALYWYRQSLGQGLEFLIYFQGNSAPDKSGLPSDRFSAERTGGSVSTLTIQRTQQEDSAVYLCASSLVGNFQETQYFGPGTRLLVL.

The J gene is TRBJ2-5, the V gene TRBV6-5; D may be TRBD2 (7 bases). Trimming shortened V by 4 bases and J by 11 bases, and 26 bases separated the two germline ends. The CDR3 has 16 amino acids. CDR1 and CDR2 (germline): MNHEY, SVGAGI. CDR3 DNA: TGTGCCAGCAGTTTACCCGGGGGGCGCGCCTACAATGAGCAGTACTTC. Translated: CASSLPGGRAYNEQYF.

In its sample, this clonotype ranks as large. The chain carries TRBV6-5 and TRBJ2-2; 10 bases match TRBD1. J gave up 1 base and V 8 bases, and 1 base lay outside the gene matches. Germline loops: CDR1 MNHEY, CDR2 SVGAGI. The CDR3 extends over 14 amino acids. The CDR3 nucleotides read TGTGCCAGCGGACAGGGGGTGAACACCGGGGAGCTGTTTTTT. It yields the protein CASGQGVNTGELFF.

J is TRBJ2-3 and V is TRBV19; a possible D gene is TRBD2 (5 bases). From germline, CDR1 is LNHDA and CDR2 SQIVND (reference sequence). Deletions cut 0 bases from V and 1 base from J, with 23 bases between. The CDR3 contains 20 residues. The CDR3: CASSIDHPMVAFGGTDTQYF. The CDR3 region has the DNA TGTGCCAGTAGTATAGATCATCCAATGGTTGCCTTCGGGGGCACAGATACGCAGTATTTT.

By share, this clonotype ranks as medium-sized. This chain links TRBV6-2 or TRBV6-3 with TRBJ2-1; no definite D call. The CDR3 has 11 residues. Trimming removed 6 bases from V and 9 bases from J, with 9 bases in between. Germline V gene sequence: CDR1 MNHEY, CDR2 SVGEGT. The chain's CDR3 is CASSRKGEQFF. CDR3 sequence (DNA): TGTGCCAGCAGCCGTAAGGGTGAGCAGTTCTTC.

Relative to its sample, this clonotype is medium-sized. The rearrangement links TRBV12-3 or TRBV12-4 to TRBJ2-6, with TRBD1 matching 11 bases. Losses at the gene ends were 1 base for V and 3 bases for J; bases not matched to a gene: 2. This CDR3 spans 17 amino acids. The CDR3 reads CASSLGTGGFGANVLTF. CDR3 nucleotides: TGTGCCAGCAGTTTAGGGACAGGGGGCTTTGGGGCCAACGTCCTGACTTTC.

This clonotype was found a few times. The V call is TRBV24-1, the J call TRBJ1-5; a possible D gene is TRBD1 (5 bases). V was clipped by 7 bases and J by 6 bases, with 12 bases between them. Germline-derived CDR1 and CDR2 are KGHDR and SFDVKD. The CDR3 spans 13 residues. CDR3 sequence reads: CATSSDGTQPQHF. The CDR3 DNA reads as TGTGCCACCAGCTCCGACGGGACTCAGCCCCAGCATTTT.

In this sample, this clonotype is medium-sized. The rearrangement links TRBV6-5 to TRBJ2-1, with D unresolved. Germline-derived CDR1 and CDR2 are MNHEY and SVGAGI. This CDR3 spans 13 amino acids. V gave up 0 bases and J gave up 13 bases, with 13 bases separating them. The CDR3 here is CASSYSMEPAQFF. The CDR3, as DNA: TGTGCCAGCAGTTACTCCATGGAGCCAGCTCAGTTCTTC.

This clonotype is large (0.1 to 1%) within its sample. V usage is TRBV19 and J usage is TRBJ2-5; perhaps TRBD2 as D (6 bases). V was trimmed by 4 bases and J by 5 bases, leaving 14 bases between them. In germline, CDR1 is LNHDA, CDR2 SQIVND (reference sequence). The CDR3 is made up of 14 amino acids. The DNA of the CDR3 is TGTGCCAGTAGTAACACCGGGACTGGGGAGACCCAGTACTTC. Protein: CASSNTGTGETQYF.

CDR3 in amino acids: CSARWLQSNEKLFF. The CDR3 coding sequence is TGCAGTGCTAGATGGTTACAGAGTAATGAAAAACTGTTTTTT. V and J are TRBV20-1 and TRBJ1-4, with D uncertain. V shed 2 bases and J shed 4 bases, with 11 bases lying between them. The V gene's germline CDR1 is DFQATT and CDR2 SNEGSKA (reference sequence). The CDR3 loop spans 14 amino acids.

In its sample, this clonotype ranks as medium-sized (0.01 to 0.1%). The V gene is TRBV6-2 or TRBV6-3, the J gene TRBJ2-7, with 8 positions matching TRBD1. The germline CDR1 and CDR2 sequences are MNHEY and SVGEGT. Trimming cost V 6 bases and J 2 bases; bases outside gene matches: 6. The CDR3 covers 14 residues. CDR3 in amino acids: CASRTGTGPYEQYF. DNA for the CDR3: TGTGCCAGCAGGACCGGGACAGGTCCCTACGAGCAGTACTTC.

This clonotype is deemed medium-sized. The chain has TRBV5-4 and TRBJ2-1, with 9 positions matching TRBD2. V lost 2 bases to trimming and J lost 7 bases; unmatched junction nucleotides: 7. The CDR3 has 15 residues. Germline V lookup: CDR1 SGHNT, CDR2 YYREEE (reference sequence). The chain's CDR3 is CASSLRAGGMNEQFF. The CDR3 nucleotides are TGTGCCAGCAGCTTACGAGCGGGAGGTATGAATGAGCAGTTCTTC.

This clonotype is medium-sized within its sample. The chain employs TRBV6-2 or TRBV6-3 and TRBJ1-2; 9 bases are a match to TRBD1. The V and J ends lost 6 bases and 6 bases, in that order; junction bases with no gene match: 5. CDR1 and CDR2 (germline): MNHEY, SVGEGT. The CDR3 extends over 13 amino acids. CDR3 sequence reads: CASRPGQGHGYTF. CDR3 in DNA: TGTGCCAGCAGGCCGGGACAGGGCCATGGCTACACCTTC.

The chain uses TRBV11-2 and TRBJ2-1; 11 bases map to TRBD2. The CDR3 runs 14 residues. V lost 3 bases, J lost 6 bases, and 1 base stayed unmatched. Germline V lookup: CDR1 SGHAT, CDR2 FQNNGV. The CDR3 region has the DNA TGTGCCAGCAGCTTCGGGACTAGCGGCAATGAGCAGTTCTTC. It codes for CASSFGTSGNEQFF.

This clonotype is medium-sized by share. This sequence joins TRBV15 and TRBJ1-1; D is uncertain. Deletions cut 2 bases from V and 11 bases from J, with 12 bases between. This CDR3 has 12 amino acids. Germline CDR1 and CDR2: LNHNV and YYDKDF (reference sequence). The CDR3 region is CATSRNGLGAFF. CDR3 nucleotides: TGTGCCACCAGCAGAAATGGCCTAGGGGCTTTCTTT.

The CDR3, as DNA: TGTGCCACCAGTGATGGGACGCGGTACTACGAGCAGTACTTC. Translated, it gives CATSDGTRYYEQYF. The genes are TRBV24-1 and TRBJ2-7; D possibly uses TRBD1 or TRBD2 (5 bases each). The CDR3 has 14 amino acids. V dropped 3 bases and J dropped 3 bases, with 11 bases sitting between them. CDR1 and CDR2 (germline): KGHDR, SFDVKD.

The chain is built from TRBV7-9 and TRBJ1-2; 9 bases map to TRBD1. There are 15 residues in the CDR3. J was trimmed by 6 bases and V by 5 bases; bases with no gene match: 10. The V gene's germline CDR1 is SEHNR and CDR2 FQNEAQ (reference sequence). CDR3 DNA: TGTGCCAGCAGCCTCATGGGGACAGGGTTGGATGGCTACACCTTC. It is translated as CASSLMGTGLDGYTF.

V usage is TRBV7-6 and J usage is TRBJ2-3; 7 bases fit TRBD2. The CDR3 runs 15 residues. Germline V CDR1 and CDR2: SGHVS, FNYEAQ. V was clipped by 3 bases and J by 2 bases; unmatched bases: 5. The CDR3 reads CASSLGGKHTDTQYF. CDR3 DNA sequence: TGTGCCAGCAGCTTGGGGGGGAAACACACAGATACGCAGTATTTT.